This T cell receptor (beta chain) derives from a study of vaccination effects on CD4 cells after COVID-19 (dated by TCRdb to the early 2020s). Concerning the study at large: Across the study, the median time from the second dose to post-vaccine sampling was 72 days (range 14 to 241). SARS-CoV-2 spike-specific CD4+ TCR repertoires from before and after mRNA vaccination were compared in COVID-19 convalescent patients and in infection-naive vaccine recipients. The full study included some 10 COVID-19 convalescent patients and a few SARS-CoV-2-naive healthy vaccine recipients. The Oncomine TCR Beta short-read assay on an Illumina iSeq 100 was used to sequence cultures from other donors in the study.

This clone came up a few times. Its antigen target is currently unknown. Base qualities are not at hand, and no much larger clone is one base apart. The CDR3, from cysteine to phenylalanine, totals 13 residues. Solely the CDR3 DNA is kept, with 39 bases framed from the first base. V lost 6 bases and J lost 4 bases; the stretch between them is 10 bases long. CDR1 and CDR2 are drawn from the germline V gene: MNHEY, SVGEGT. In the ViraFEST assay, PBMC were stimulated with viral peptide pools, and antigen-specific CD4+ T cell clonotypes were then identified by expansion using TCR sequencing. After 10 days of culture, CD4+ T cells were isolated with the EasySep CD4+ T cell isolation kit. Participants received two doses of either the BNT162b2 or the mRNA-1273 mRNA SARS-CoV-2 vaccine. None of the healthy vaccine recipients had a prior SARS-CoV-2 infection, which was confirmed by nucleocapsid antibody tests that came back negative both before and after vaccination. Around 2.1 million PBMC per well were cultured with about 9 ug/ml peptides in IMDM containing about 5% human AB serum, 10 IU/ml IL-2 and gentamicin. On days 3 and 7, half of the culture medium was replaced with fresh IL-2-containing medium. Unless otherwise noted, each peptide stimulation condition was cultured in triplicate wells. PBMC were separated from whole blood using Ficoll-Paque Plus gradient centrifugation and were then either cryopreserved at -140C or used fresh. The overlapping peptide pools covered the spike proteins of SARS-CoV-2 and of the common cold coronaviruses HCoV-NL63, HCoV-OC43 and HCoV-229E. Genomic DNA was extracted from cultured CD4+ T cells with the QIAamp micro DNA kit.

General study outcomes and caveats: Clones induced by infection and clones induced by vaccination both contracted markedly at late timepoints after vaccination, which fits with T cell responses waning over time. In healthy vaccine recipients, vaccine-induced clones were almost all SARS-CoV-2 mono-reactive, with only 1 of 255 cross-reactive with common cold coronaviruses. Only a small number of convalescent patients were included, and no early post-infection timepoints were available, which limited the study.

The library relied on the immunoSEQ multiplex PCR assay. DNA from the cultured and isolated CD4+ T cells underwent TCR beta CDR3 sequencing. Processing in the source paper ran as follows. Non-productive TCR sequences were removed and reads were trimmed to the CDR3 region, keeping CDR3s of at least 7 amino acids. The MANAFEST web app was used to pick out antigen-specific clonotypes by comparing their expansion in peptide wells with that in reference cultures. To count as positive, a clone had to show expansion at FDR<0.05 compared with the reference and with all other wells, an odds ratio above 5, and a frequency above 0.1% in two replicate wells. A clonotype was called cross-reactive if it was significantly expanded both in SARS-CoV-2 spike wells and in at least one common cold coronavirus spike condition. CDR3 similarity was assessed by Levenshtein distance using the stringdist R package, and unrooted trees were constructed with ape in R 3.6.1. The immuneACCESS repertoire file appears here via TCRdb, limited to in-frame rearrangements. These files lack a portion of the clones; in checked studies, under half of the deficit traces to unresolved V genes, and the cause of the others is not known. V and J calls and clone size are given by that table; D and trimming were obtained from the DNA. The sample table holds approximately 70,000 clones, of which approximately 76% were seen once. About 0.86% of the sample rests with the top ten.

The source of this sequence is a human donor who received a COVID-19 vaccine. Recombination joined TRBV6-2 or TRBV6-3 with TRBJ1-5, with the D gene uncertain. The material sequenced was CD4+ T cells from PBMCs cultured with HCoV-OC43 spike peptides, taken after COVID-19 vaccination. The sample's cell subset or site, from its label and the paper: HCoV-OC43 spike overlapping peptide pool stimulation. The nucleotide sequence reads as follows: TGTGCCAGCAGATACGACCCAAATCAGCCCCAGCATTTT. Translated, this gives CASRYDPNQPQHF.